The 23 T cell receptor beta chains below come from one sample, sequenced in a study of T cell changes during pregnancy in multiple sclerosis. Some clones are missing from TCRdb's copy, which holds only in-frame ones; the method was immunoSEQ multiplex PCR. The sample lists approximately 50,000 clones; about nine tenths were seen once. Here the sequenced sample was CD8+ T cells from peripheral blood mononuclear cells, taken after pregnancy. The receptors come from a female donor with multiple sclerosis, enrolled in a pregnancy study.

The chain links TRBV10-2 to TRBJ1-1, with D possibly being TRBD1 (5 bases). Germline CDR1 reads WSHSY; CDR2 reads SAAADI. CDR3 length: 16 residues. V was clipped by 4 bases and J by 5 bases, with 20 bases between them. CDR3 loop: CASSGQGGIIWTEAFF. CDR3 bases: TGCGCCAGCAGTGGGCAGGGTGGGATAATATGGACTGAAGCTTTCTTT.

J is TRBJ2-3 and V is TRBV5-6, with TRBD2 as a possible D gene (6 bases). V was cut by 3 bases and J by 1 base, with 15 bases left in between. Germline CDR1 and CDR2: SGHDT and YYEEEE. The CDR3 is made up of 16 amino acids. The CDR3 DNA sequence: TGTGCCAGCAGCTCGGGACTTAGCTGGGGCACAGATACGCAGTATTTT. As protein: CASSSGLSWGTDTQYF.

This chain connects TRBV6-4 to TRBJ2-5, with D possibly being TRBD2 (6 bases). V was shortened by 4 bases and J by 2 bases, with 14 bases between the two germline ends. The germline V gene encodes CDR1 MRHNA and CDR2 SNTAGT. This CDR3 region has 15 residues. The CDR3 here is CASSGRAGSQETQYF. CDR3 coding DNA: TGTGCCAGCAGTGGTCGGGCGGGGAGTCAAGAGACCCAGTACTTC.

This clone has only one observation. This chain links TRBV27 with TRBJ2-5; TRBD2 aligns across 14 bases. There are 20 residues in the CDR3. The germline CDR1 and CDR2 sequences are MNHEY and SMNVEV (reference sequence). The junction had 19 bases not matched to a gene; V was cut back by 5 bases and J by 5 bases. CDR3 DNA sequence: TGTGCCAGCAGTCCTCTCCCACCGGGACTAGCGGGGGTAGGGTTTGAGACCCAGTACTTC. Its translation is CASSPLPPGLAGVGFETQYF.

The chain employs TRBV19 and TRBJ1-1; no definite D call. Between the trimmed V and J ends, which lost 4 bases and 5 bases, there was a span of 11 bases. CDR1 LNHDA and CDR2 SQIVND come from the germline V gene (reference sequence). The CDR3 consists of 13 residues. CDR3 bases: TGTGCCAGTAGTACGGGAGGGAAAACTGAAGCTTTCTTT. It is translated as CASSTGGKTEAFF.

The rearrangement uses TRBV30 and TRBJ1-1; D remains ambiguous. This CDR3 has 13 amino acids. The V gene lost 0 bases and the J gene lost 1 base, with 6 bases spanning the gap. Germline-derived CDR1 and CDR2 are GTSNPN and SVGIG (reference sequence). The CDR3 sequence is CAWSVSWNTEAFF. The CDR3 DNA reads as TGTGCCTGGAGTGTGTCATGGAACACTGAAGCTTTCTTT.

The chain uses TRBV27 and TRBJ2-5; D is uncertain. Germline CDR1 reads MNHEY; CDR2 reads SMNVEV (reference sequence). Trimming cost V 4 bases and J 4 bases, with 4 bases left between them. The CDR3 spans 11 residues. CDR3 bases: TGTGCCAGCAGTTCGGGAGAGACCCAGTACTTC. Protein: CASSSGETQYF.

The chain recombines TRBV13 with TRBJ1-5; D perhaps matches TRBD1 (6 bases). The CDR3 is 14 amino acids. Germline V gives CDR1 PRHDT, CDR2 FYEKMQ (reference sequence). Trimming took off 7 bases at V and 6 bases at J, with 16 bases between the two ends. This CDR3 reads CASTSRGGSQPQHF. The CDR3 coding sequence is TGTGCCAGCACCTCGAGGGGGGGGAGTCAGCCCCAGCATTTT.

This rearrangement joins TRBV2 to TRBJ1-4; D is uncertain. Trimming removed 9 bases at V and 8 bases at J, with 13 bases between. Germline V gene data show CDR1 as SNHLY and CDR2 as FYNNEI. The CDR3 extends over 12 amino acids. CDR3 sequence reads: CASTVNTEKLFF. DNA for the CDR3: TGTGCCAGTACGGTCAATACGGAAAAACTGTTTTTT.

The V call is TRBV7-9, the J call TRBJ2-3, with 9 positions matching TRBD2. Germline-derived CDR1 and CDR2 are SEHNR and FQNEAQ (reference sequence). V lost 7 bases to trimming and J lost 4 bases; unmatched junction nucleotides: 9. CDR3 length: 15 residues. The CDR3 spells CASNIAGVTSDTQYF. Written as DNA, the CDR3 is TGTGCCAGCAATATAGCGGGGGTCACCTCAGATACGCAGTATTTT.

V is TRBV11-2 and J is TRBJ1-4; a possible D gene is TRBD1 (5 bases). Trimming cost V 1 base and J 17 bases, with 17 bases left between them. The CDR3 extends over 13 amino acids. Per the germline V gene, CDR1 is SGHAT and CDR2 is FQNNGV. The CDR3 is CASSLGPGLGDFF. The DNA of the CDR3 is TGTGCCAGCAGCTTAGGGCCGGGACTCGGGGATTTTTTT.

The rearrangement joins TRBV27 to TRBJ2-1; perhaps TRBD1 as D (5 bases). CDR1 and CDR2 from the germline V gene are MNHEY and SMNVEV (reference sequence). The CDR3 extends over 12 amino acids. Trimming removed 6 bases at V and 6 bases at J, with 9 bases between. CDR3 in amino acids: CASSTDSNEQFF. The CDR3 DNA reads TGTGCCAGCAGCACCGACAGCAATGAGCAGTTCTTC.

This rearrangement joins TRBV13 to TRBJ2-7, with 8 bases matching TRBD2. Germline CDR1 and CDR2: PRHDT and FYEKMQ (reference sequence). V lost 5 bases to trimming and J lost 2 bases; unmatched junction nucleotides: 2. This CDR3 comprises 13 residues. CDR3 amino acids: CASSRGLAYEQYF. For the CDR3, the DNA is TGTGCCAGCAGCCGGGGACTAGCCTACGAGCAGTACTTC.

The CDR3, as DNA: TGTGCCAGCAGCTTGTTCGTCTCGGGCTCCTACGAGCAGTACTTC. Protein product: CASSLFVSGSYEQYF. This chain uses TRBV5-5 with TRBJ2-7, with unresolved D. Germline assignment: CDR1 SGHKS and CDR2 YYEKEE (reference sequence). The CDR3 loop spans 15 amino acids. Trimming shortened V by 1 base and J by 0 bases, and 11 bases separated the two germline ends.

The rearrangement uses TRBV7-9 and TRBJ2-3, with D uncertain. V lost 5 bases and J lost 0, with 12 bases in between. The CDR3 loop spans 15 amino acids. Germline V gene lookup returns CDR1 SEHNR and CDR2 FQNEAQ (reference sequence). CDR3 loop: CASSPDKTSTDTQYF. The CDR3 bases are TGTGCCAGCAGCCCCGACAAAACTAGCACAGATACGCAGTATTTT.

CDR3 sequence: CASSAVGGRQGLYEQYF. The CDR3 DNA reads as TGTGCCAGCAGTGCAGTGGGGGGTAGACAGGGCCTTTACGAGCAGTACTTC. The chain carries TRBV25-1 and TRBJ2-7; D is perhaps TRBD1 (7 bases). Between the trimmed V and J ends, which lost 4 bases and 4 bases, there was a span of 23 bases. The CDR3 covers 17 residues. Looked up from germline, CDR1 is MGHDK and CDR2 is SYGVNS.

This clone was found once. This chain joins TRBV15 and TRBJ2-7, with 7 positions matching TRBD2. Germline V gives CDR1 LNHNV, CDR2 YYDKDF (reference sequence). The V segment lost 6 bases and the J segment 4 bases; nucleotides outside the gene matches: 12. CDR3 size: 15 residues. CDR3 DNA: TGTGCCACCAGGGTTGAGGCGGGGGAATCGTACGAGCAGTACTTC. Amino acid sequence: CATRVEAGESYEQYF.

The J gene is TRBJ2-1, the V gene TRBV7-9; 10 nucleotides agree with TRBD1. In germline, CDR1 is SEHNR, CDR2 FQNEAQ (reference sequence). The length of the CDR3 is 12 residues. Trimming removed 8 bases from V and 5 bases from J; junction bases left unmatched: 0. The CDR3 nucleotides are TGTGCCAGCGGGACAGGGGACAATGAGCAGTTCTTC. Translating it yields CASGTGDNEQFF.

V usage is TRBV4-1 and J usage is TRBJ2-1, with D unclear. The CDR3 totals 15 residues. V was pared by 1 base and J by 3 bases, with 10 bases between. Germline CDR1 is MGHRA and CDR2 is YSYEKL. Here the CDR3 reads CASSQAADDYNEQFF. In DNA form, the CDR3 reads TGCGCCAGCAGCCAAGCCGCAGATGACTACAATGAGCAGTTCTTC.

The gene calls are TRBV6-5 and TRBJ1-1; a possible D gene is TRBD1 (5 bases). Germline V gives CDR1 MNHEY, CDR2 SVGAGI. With 2 bases removed from V and 0 bases from J, the gap between germline ends came to 7 bases. The CDR3 contains 14 residues. CDR3 sequence (DNA): TGTGCCAGCAGTTACACACAGGTGAACACTGAAGCTTTCTTT. Residues: CASSYTQVNTEAFF.

The chain combines TRBV27 with TRBJ1-4, with a weak D call TRBD1 (5 bases). Germline V CDR1 and CDR2: MNHEY, SMNVEV (reference sequence). This CDR3 region has 14 residues. V was shortened by 5 bases and J by 12 bases, with 19 bases between the two germline ends. CDR3 protein: CASSASWGGSELFF. DNA of the CDR3: TGTGCCAGCAGTGCCTCCTGGGGCGGGAGCGAACTGTTTTTT.

The chain combines TRBV9 with TRBJ1-4; 9 bases agree with TRBD1. CDR3 length: 13 residues. Germline trimming cut 4 bases from V and 9 bases from J; bases unmatched to any gene: 4. The germline CDR1 and CDR2 sequences are SGDLS and YYNGEE. CDR3 nucleotides: TGTGCCAGCAGCACCACAGGGGGCCAAAAACTGTTTTTT. This sequence encodes CASSTTGGQKLFF. Using reference TRBV9 and TRBJ1-4 for the parts outside the CDR3, the full variable domain is DSGVTQTPKHLITATGQRVTLRCSPRSGDLSVYWYQQSLDQGLQFLIQYYNGEERAKGNILERFSAQQFPDLHSELNLSSLELGDSALYFCASSTTGGQKLFFGSGTQLSVL.

The J gene is TRBJ2-7, the V gene TRBV4-1, with TRBD2 matching 11 bases. The V gene end was trimmed by 0 bases and the J gene end by 2 bases; junction bases not matched to a gene: 6. CDR1 and CDR2 (germline): MGHRA, YSYEKL. CDR3 length: 17 residues. In DNA, the CDR3 is TGCGCCAGCAGCCAAGATCCGGGACTAGCGGTTACCTACGAGCAGTACTTC. It yields the protein CASSQDPGLAVTYEQYF.